Presented here are 5 T cell receptor beta chains from one specimen sequenced in a study of beta chain features in type 1 diabetes. Reverse transcribing all isolated RNA meant expressed TCRB transcripts were sequenced. Some clones are missing from TCRdb's copy, which holds only in-frame ones; the method was immunoSEQ multiplex PCR. This table holds roughly 140,000 clones, under 60% found once. Sequenced sample: Tregs from blood. Receptor source: a man aged 18 to 29 in good health.

This clone was detected only once. This rearrangement joins TRBV19 to TRBJ2-5; weak D call: TRBD1 (6 bases). Trimming cost V 3 bases and J 1 base, with 12 bases left between them. The length of the CDR3 is 15 residues. CDR1 is LNHDA and CDR2 is SQIVND in the germline V gene (reference sequence). CDR3 sequence reads: CASSMRDRPQETQYF. Here the CDR3 DNA reads TGTGCCAGTAGTATGCGCGACAGGCCCCAAGAGACCCAGTACTTC. Drawing the rest from reference TRBV19 and TRBJ2-5, the complete variable domain is DGGITQSPKYLFRKEGQNVTLSCEQNLNHDAMYWYRQDPGQGLRLIYYSQIVNDFQKGDIAEGYSVSREKKESFPLTVTSAQKNPTAFYLCASSMRDRPQETQYFGPGTRLLVL.

The chain couples TRBV4-3 to TRBJ2-7, with TRBD1 identical over 7 bases. The CDR3 length is 15 residues. Trimming cost V 2 bases and J 2 bases; bases outside gene matches: 6. The germline V gene encodes CDR1 LGHNA and CDR2 YSLEER. CDR3 sequence reads: CASSQRQGSPYEQYF. DNA for the CDR3: TGCGCCAGCAGCCAACGACAGGGAAGTCCCTACGAGCAGTACTTC.

The chain is built from TRBV7-2 and TRBJ1-5, with a tentative D call TRBD1 (5 bases). CDR1 SGHTA and CDR2 FQGNSA come from the germline V gene. CDR3 length: 14 amino acids. Trimming left V 3 bases short and J 6 bases short, with 12 bases between. CDR3 residues: CASSFSRDGQPQHF. Written as DNA, the CDR3 is TGTGCCAGCAGCTTTTCCAGGGATGGTCAGCCCCAGCATTTT. Drawing the rest from reference TRBV7-2 and TRBJ1-5, the complete variable domain is GAGVSQSPSNKVTEKGKDVELRCDPISGHTALYWYRQSLGQGLEFLIYFQGNSAPDKSGLPSDRFSAERTGGSVSTLTIQRTQQEDSAVYLCASSFSRDGQPQHFGDGTRLSIL.

The V gene is TRBV2, the J gene TRBJ2-3; 9 nucleotides align to TRBD1. Germline V lookup: CDR1 SNHLY, CDR2 FYNNEI. The J segment lost 10 bases and the V segment lost 10 bases, leaving 15 bases of the junction unmatched. The CDR3 runs to 14 residues. The CDR3 reads CATELRDRAVAQYF. The CDR3 DNA reads as TGTGCCACGGAATTAAGGGACAGGGCAGTCGCGCAGTATTTT.

A few counts support this clone. The gene calls are TRBV5-6 and TRBJ2-7; TRBD1 matches at 10 bases. CDR3 length: 14 residues. V lost 4 bases, J lost 3 bases, and 4 bases stayed unmatched. CDR1 and CDR2 from the germline V gene are SGHDT and YYEEEE. The CDR3 sequence: CASSGDRGYYEQYF. The CDR3 nucleotides read TGTGCCAGCAGCGGGGACAGGGGATACTACGAGCAGTACTTC.